This TCR beta chain is drawn from a study of radiotherapy plus CTLA-4 blockade in lung cancer (dated by TCRdb to 2017 to 2018). Regarding the study in general: Among enrolled patients, roughly 18% had an objective response and 31% reached disease control. Overall study results and their limits: After treatment with radiotherapy and ipilimumab, TCR clones that originated in tumors expanded in peripheral blood. The strongest predictors of response, as reported, were early dynamic changes in blood T cell clones along with a rise in serum interferon-beta after radiation.

Cut back by 4 bases and 0 bases, the V and J ends lie 11 bases apart. Per the germline V gene, SGDLS is the CDR1 and YYNGEE is the CDR2. Taken from cysteine to phenylalanine, the CDR3 has 16 residues. The DNA shown is the 48-base CDR3, in frame from base 1. The study tested focal radiation therapy combined with CTLA-4 blockade (ipilimumab) in patients with chemo-refractory metastatic non-small-cell lung cancer. Library generation was performed with the immunoSEQ multiplex PCR assay. TCRdb obtained this table from immuneACCESS and retained in-frame rearrangements with V and J assigned. These tables miss some clones; where compared with another copy, unresolved V genes account for less than half of the shortfall, and the remainder is unexplained. Present in this sample are about 88,000 clones, about two thirds of which were seen just once. The ten largest make up about 14% of the sample. A word on this clone: The target of this receptor is not known. Base qualities are not provided; no much larger clone lies one nucleotide away.

The source material was peripheral blood, sampled from a patient treated with radiotherapy plus ipilimumab. This chain is built from TRBV9 and TRBJ1-6; the D gene is perhaps TRBD1, from 5 matching bases. This TCR came from a human donor with non-small cell lung cancer that progressed on radiotherapy plus ipilimumab. The nucleotides read TGTGCCAGCAGCCCTGAGGGGAGCTCCTATAATTCACCCCTCCACTTT. It encodes CASSPEGSSYNSPLHF.